This is a list of T cell receptor beta chains from one sample in a study of monozygotic twins with inflammatory bowel disease. TCRdb reprocessed the 5' RACE reads, keeping one entry per CDR3 protein, no DNA. This specimen shows just over 300,000 distinct CDR3 sequences; the ten leading clones hold 5.6%. Material: blood. The source of these receptors is a human donor with ulcerative colitis or Crohn's disease, or a healthy co-twin of an affected twin (not recorded which). The CDR3 runs from the conserved cysteine through the conserved F or W.

CDR3aa: CASSKRAGTYEQYF
j_gene: TRBJ2-7
v_gene: TRBV9

CDR3aa: CASSSRLWPATDTQYF
j_gene: TRBJ2-3
v_gene: TRBV6-5

CDR3aa: CASSLLPSSSYNSPLHF
j_gene: TRBJ1-6
v_gene: TRBV7-2

CDR3aa: CASSQSRDPTYGYTF
j_gene: TRBJ1-2
v_gene: TRBV4-3

CDR3aa: CASSFPGTGLEETQYF
j_gene: TRBJ2-5
v_gene: TRBV28

CDR3aa: CASSRGPGLGNGEQYF
j_gene: TRBJ2-7
v_gene: TRBV5-1

CDR3aa: CSARLLGGNTEAFF
j_gene: TRBJ1-1
v_gene: TRBV20-1

CDR3aa: CASQREAYEQYF
j_gene: TRBJ2-7
v_gene: TRBV2

CDR3aa: CASSDGYSYEQYF
j_gene: TRBJ2-7
v_gene: TRBV12-3/TRBV12-4

CDR3aa: CASRTTGGGQPQHF
j_gene: TRBJ1-5
v_gene: TRBV6-1

CDR3aa: CASSFVLAGATGELFF
j_gene: TRBJ2-2
v_gene: TRBV5-1

CDR3aa: CSARAPTRNTGELFF
j_gene: TRBJ2-2
v_gene: TRBV20-1

CDR3aa: CASIARSSYEQYF
j_gene: TRBJ2-7
v_gene: TRBV6-1

CDR3aa: CAISESPYYEQYF
j_gene: TRBJ2-7
v_gene: TRBV10-3

CDR3aa: CASSSTDRATQPQHF
j_gene: TRBJ1-5
v_gene: TRBV7-9

CDR3aa: CASSPYGGPTDTQYF
j_gene: TRBJ2-3
v_gene: TRBV18

CDR3aa: CASRFTDSQRTFF
j_gene: TRBJ1-1
v_gene: TRBV6-5

CDR3aa: CASSWLRDRDYGYTF
j_gene: TRBJ1-2
v_gene: TRBV7-2

CDR3aa: CASSLTGGVSGELFF
j_gene: TRBJ2-2
v_gene: TRBV7-2

CDR3aa: CASRRQGGVSEAFF
j_gene: TRBJ1-1
v_gene: TRBV6-1

CDR3aa: CASSLRRYSGANVLTF
j_gene: TRBJ2-6
v_gene: TRBV3-1

CDR3aa: CASSLTQETQYF
j_gene: TRBJ2-5
v_gene: TRBV7-9

CDR3aa: CASSPRQGARGYTF
j_gene: TRBJ1-2
v_gene: TRBV5-1

CDR3aa: CASSLAGSGDTGELFF
j_gene: TRBJ2-2
v_gene: TRBV7-9

CDR3aa: CASSTQGLNGYTF
j_gene: TRBJ1-2
v_gene: TRBV2

CDR3aa: CASSPQGLDNSPLHF
j_gene: TRBJ1-6
v_gene: TRBV28

CDR3aa: CASKPRQGRYEQYF
j_gene: TRBJ2-7
v_gene: TRBV10-2

CDR3aa: CASKRGASTDTQYF
j_gene: TRBJ2-3
v_gene: TRBV7-8

CDR3aa: CASSYSSRAGYEQYF
j_gene: TRBJ2-7
v_gene: TRBV6-2/TRBV6-3

CDR3aa: CASSYYRDARTGKGEQFF
j_gene: TRBJ2-1
v_gene: TRBV6-5

CDR3aa: CASSLVVGSDTQYF
j_gene: TRBJ2-3
v_gene: TRBV12-3/TRBV12-4

CDR3aa: CASSKKNHDWVNTGELFF
j_gene: TRBJ2-2
v_gene: TRBV4-3

CDR3aa: CASSHLDRATEAFF
j_gene: TRBJ1-1
v_gene: TRBV4-3

CDR3aa: CSATSSNQPQHF
j_gene: TRBJ1-5
v_gene: TRBV20-1

CDR3aa: CASSQRCEQYF
j_gene: TRBJ2-7
v_gene: TRBV4-3

CDR3aa: CASSPRQGAWVQYF
j_gene: TRBJ2-7
v_gene: TRBV28

CDR3aa: CASSLRGSSGTFSGELFF
j_gene: TRBJ2-2
v_gene: TRBV7-8

CDR3aa: CASSYSLAGGPSDTQYF
j_gene: TRBJ2-3
v_gene: TRBV6-5

CDR3aa: CASTRTGLENEKLFF
j_gene: TRBJ1-4
v_gene: TRBV19

CDR3aa: CANSLWQVTYEQYF
j_gene: TRBJ2-7
v_gene: TRBV28

CDR3aa: CSAAGGLTGEQYF
j_gene: TRBJ2-7
v_gene: TRBV29-1

CDR3aa: CATSRVRSGTQYGYTF
j_gene: TRBJ1-2
v_gene: TRBV15

CDR3aa: CASSYGGGEAFF
j_gene: TRBJ1-1
v_gene: TRBV6-6

CDR3aa: CASSPRFQQPQHF
j_gene: TRBJ1-5
v_gene: TRBV18

CDR3aa: CASSSGQRDTGELFF
j_gene: TRBJ2-2
v_gene: TRBV12-3/TRBV12-4

CDR3aa: CAISEKQGVGGYTF
j_gene: TRBJ1-2
v_gene: TRBV10-3

CDR3aa: CASSQDRLGGRETQYF
j_gene: TRBJ2-5
v_gene: TRBV4-3

CDR3aa: CSARVQGYTEAFF
j_gene: TRBJ1-1
v_gene: TRBV20-1

CDR3aa: CASKIRDRDSYEQYF
j_gene: TRBJ2-7
v_gene: TRBV6-2/TRBV6-3

CDR3aa: CASSQGGGTNTGELFF
j_gene: TRBJ2-2
v_gene: TRBV4-3

CDR3aa: CASSWGGASGNTIYF
j_gene: TRBJ1-3
v_gene: TRBV5-1

CDR3aa: CAISESPGLAGVFTNRDEQFF
j_gene: TRBJ2-1
v_gene: TRBV10-3

CDR3aa: CASSLDGKYGYTF
j_gene: TRBJ1-2
v_gene: TRBV7-2

CDR3aa: CATSDPTGQGAHEQFF
j_gene: TRBJ2-1
v_gene: TRBV24-1